The rows below give T cell receptor beta chains drawn from one sample of a study of blood T cell repertoires in COVID-19. Here immunoSEQ multiplex PCR was the method, and the copy in TCRdb shows in-frame clones only, minus some. The table includes about 230,000 clones, about nine tenths detected once. Source material: peripheral blood. Source of these receptors: a woman aged 55-69 years with acute or convalescent COVID-19. CDR3s include the opening cysteine and the closing phenylalanine or tryptophan. D genes are given only for firm matches. Only part of the rows carry a size: once, few, many, or a class if the clone is expanded.

J: TRBJ1-6
D: -
size: -
V: TRBV18
DNA: TGTGCCAGCTCACCACCTGTGGGAGGGCCGTATAATTCACCCCTCCACTTT
CDR3: CASSPPVGGPYNSPLHF

J: TRBJ2-5
D: -
size: -
V: TRBV18
DNA: TGTGCCAGCTCAAGACAACGAGAGACCCAGTACTTC
CDR3: CASSRQRETQYF

J: TRBJ2-3
D: TRBD1
size: -
V: TRBV2
DNA: TGTGCCAGCCGACAGGGGACAGGGGGATCAGATACGCAGTATTTT
CDR3: CASRQGTGGSDTQYF

J: TRBJ2-5
D: -
size: -
V: TRBV11-2
DNA: TGTGCCAGCAGCTTAGCGATAAAGGAGGGCCCAAAAGAGACCCAGTACTTC
CDR3: CASSLAIKEGPKETQYF

J: TRBJ1-3
D: -
size: -
V: TRBV28
DNA: TGTGCCAGCAGTCTTCGGAGTAACTTGGGTAATATCCGGAACACCATATATTTT
CDR3: CASSLRSNLGNIRNTIYF

J: TRBJ2-2
D: TRBD1
size: -
V: TRBV2
DNA: TGTGCCAGCAGAGACAGGGGACCCGGGGAGCTGTTTTTT
CDR3: CASRDRGPGELFF

J: TRBJ2-5
D: -
size: -
V: TRBV6-5
DNA: TGTGCCAGCAGTTGGGCAGGGGTGAGGGAGACCCAGTACTTC
CDR3: CASSWAGVRETQYF

J: TRBJ2-7
D: -
size: -
V: TRBV3-1/TRBV3-2
DNA: TGTGCCAGCAGCCCTCTAGCGTTTAGCTCCTACGAGCAGTACTTC
CDR3: CASSPLAFSSYEQYF

J: TRBJ1-5
D: -
size: -
V: TRBV19
DNA: TGTGCCAGTAGTACCTCAGGGGTGGGCAATCAGCCCCAGCATTTT
CDR3: CASSTSGVGNQPQHF

J: TRBJ1-2
D: TRBD1
size: few
V: TRBV6-4
DNA: TGTGCCAGCAGGACAGGGGATCGTAACTATGGCTACACCTTC
CDR3: CASRTGDRNYGYTF

J: TRBJ2-7
D: TRBD2
size: -
V: TRBV7-2
DNA: TGTGCCAGCAGCTTAAGCCTCAACAGCGGGGGTCAGTACTTC
CDR3: CASSLSLNSGGQYF

J: TRBJ2-6
D: TRBD1
size: -
V: TRBV5-1
DNA: TGCGCCAGTTCAAAGTGGGGACAGGGGGAGTCTGGGGCCAACGTCCTGACTTTC
CDR3: CASSKWGQGESGANVLTF

J: TRBJ2-1
D: TRBD2
size: -
V: TRBV19
DNA: TGTGCCTCCGCCGCTAGCGGGTACAATGAGCAGTTCTTC
CDR3: CASAASGYNEQFF

J: TRBJ1-2
D: -
size: -
V: TRBV19
DNA: TGTGCCAGTAGTCCCGGGACTCCAAATGGCTACACCTTC
CDR3: CASSPGTPNGYTF

J: TRBJ2-3
D: -
size: -
V: TRBV3-1/TRBV3-2
DNA: TGTGCCAGCAGCCGTACACCAGGGGGGATAACAGATACGCAGTATTTT
CDR3: CASSRTPGGITDTQYF

J: TRBJ1-5
D: -
size: -
V: TRBV19
DNA: TGTGCCAGTAGTACTCCTGGGAAGGGAGGCAATCAGCCCCAGCATTTT
CDR3: CASSTPGKGGNQPQHF

J: TRBJ2-5
D: -
size: -
V: TRBV18
DNA: TGTGCCAGCTCACGGACAGATCAAGAGACCCAGTACTTC
CDR3: CASSRTDQETQYF

J: TRBJ2-2
D: -
size: -
V: TRBV27
DNA: TGTGCCAGCAGCCACCAGGGGGGAAAAGCGAACACCGGGGAGCTGTTTTTT
CDR3: CASSHQGGKANTGELFF

J: TRBJ1-5
D: -
size: -
V: TRBV7-4
DNA: TGTGCCAGCAGCCGCGCCCGGGGTCCGCCCCAGCATTTT
CDR3: CASSRARGPPQHF

J: TRBJ2-7
D: TRBD2
size: few
V: TRBV30
DNA: TGTGCCTGGAGTGTACCGGCTAGCGGGTCCACCTACGAGCAGTACTTC
CDR3: CAWSVPASGSTYEQYF

J: TRBJ1-4
D: -
size: -
V: TRBV27
DNA: TGTGCCAGCAGTTTACGAGCGGGGCAGGGGAATGAAAAACTGTTTTTT
CDR3: CASSLRAGQGNEKLFF

J: TRBJ2-5
D: TRBD1
size: -
V: TRBV18
DNA: TGTGCCAGCTCACTCCGGGACAGGGAGATAGAGACCCAGTACTTC
CDR3: CASSLRDREIETQYF

J: TRBJ1-2
D: -
size: -
V: TRBV7-2
DNA: TGTGCCAGCTCGATACAGGGTTATGGCTACACCTTC
CDR3: CASSIQGYGYTF

J: TRBJ1-4
D: -
size: -
V: TRBV27
DNA: TGTGCCAGCAGCCGGGCCCCGGGGGACGAAAAACTGTTTTTT
CDR3: CASSRAPGDEKLFF

J: TRBJ1-4
D: TRBD1
size: -
V: TRBV2
DNA: TGTGCCGGGACAGGGGCTTCAACTAATGAAAAACTGTTTTTT
CDR3: CAGTGASTNEKLFF

J: TRBJ1-1
D: -
size: -
V: TRBV19
DNA: TGTGCCAGTAGTATACAGGGGACTAAAGGCACTGAAGCTTTCTTT
CDR3: CASSIQGTKGTEAFF

J: TRBJ1-1
D: TRBD1
size: -
V: TRBV10-3
DNA: TGTGCCATCAGGACAAGACAGGGGGCAGTCACTGAAGCTTTCTTT
CDR3: CAIRTRQGAVTEAFF

J: TRBJ2-1
D: -
size: -
V: TRBV19
DNA: TGTGCCAGTAGTCGGACACAGGGAAGACTCATGGATGAGCAGTTCTTC
CDR3: CASSRTQGRLMDEQFF

J: TRBJ1-2
D: -
size: -
V: TRBV19
DNA: TGTGCCAGTACCTTCAGGGTAGACTATGGCTACACCTTC
CDR3: CASTFRVDYGYTF

J: TRBJ2-4
D: -
size: -
V: TRBV28
DNA: TGTGCCAGCAGTCCTATTAGAGCGGCCCTAGCCAAAAACATTCAGTACTTC
CDR3: CASSPIRAALAKNIQYF

J: TRBJ2-7
D: -
size: -
V: TRBV29-1
DNA: TGCAGCGTCCGATTAGGACGGACTGAGCAGTACTTC
CDR3: CSVRLGRTEQYF

J: TRBJ2-3
D: -
size: once
V: TRBV18
DNA: TGTGCCAGCTCACCAGTTAGTTCCACAGATACGCAGTATTTT
CDR3: CASSPVSSTDTQYF

J: TRBJ1-4
D: -
size: -
V: TRBV7-9
DNA: TGTGCCAGCAGCCCCCGGACAGCGCTAATGAATGAAAAACTGTTTTTT
CDR3: CASSPRTALMNEKLFF

J: TRBJ2-7
D: -
size: once
V: TRBV20-1
DNA: TGCAGTGCTAGTAGGTGGGAGGCAGCCCTACGGGAGCAGTACTTC
CDR3: CSASRWEAALREQYF

J: TRBJ2-7
D: -
size: -
V: TRBV2
DNA: TGTGCCAGCAGTGATGGGAGACAATACGAGCAGTACTTC
CDR3: CASSDGRQYEQYF

J: TRBJ1-1
D: TRBD1
size: -
V: TRBV19
DNA: TGTGCCAGTACAAAGACAGGGGTGAACACTGAAGCTTTCTTT
CDR3: CASTKTGVNTEAFF

J: TRBJ1-1
D: -
size: once
V: TRBV6-1
DNA: TGTGCCAGCAGTGAATCCGGGAGAAAGGGTGGAGCTTTCTTT
CDR3: CASSESGRKGGAFF

J: TRBJ2-5
D: TRBD2
size: few
V: TRBV30
DNA: TGTGCCTGGAGTGGCATGGGACTAGTCGGAGAGACCCAGTACTTC
CDR3: CAWSGMGLVGETQYF

J: TRBJ1-2
D: TRBD1
size: -
V: TRBV28
DNA: TGTGCCAGCAGTTTAACAGGGGGCCTATTCCATAACTATGGCTACACCTTC
CDR3: CASSLTGGLFHNYGYTF

J: TRBJ1-5
D: -
size: -
V: TRBV6-2/TRBV6-3
DNA: TGTGCCAGCAGTTACGAAGGGGGTAATTATCAGCCCCAGCATTTT
CDR3: CASSYEGGNYQPQHF

J: TRBJ1-3
D: TRBD1
size: -
V: TRBV30
DNA: TGTGCCTGGAGTGTAGGGGCAGGGGGTGTTGGAAACACCATATATTTT
CDR3: CAWSVGAGGVGNTIYF

J: TRBJ1-1
D: TRBD1
size: -
V: TRBV27
DNA: TGTGCCAGCAGTTCCCGTCGGACAGGGGGGACAGGGAACACTGAAGCTTTCTTT
CDR3: CASSSRRTGGTGNTEAFF

J: TRBJ1-6
D: -
size: -
V: TRBV28
DNA: TGTGCCAGCATGGAGGGAAAAGGAGTTTATTCACCCCTCCACTTT
CDR3: CASMEGKGVYSPLHF

J: TRBJ2-7
D: TRBD1
size: -
V: TRBV12-5
DNA: TGTGCTAGTGGTCCCCCGGGACAGGGTTTAAGGCAGTACTTC
CDR3: CASGPPGQGLRQYF

J: TRBJ1-1
D: TRBD1
size: -
V: TRBV5-6
DNA: TGTGCCAGCAGCTTGAGGGACAGGGGGCGATTAGAGGCTTTCTTT
CDR3: CASSLRDRGRLEAFF

J: TRBJ2-2
D: -
size: -
V: TRBV5-1
DNA: TGCGCCAGCAGCTTGGCCTGGCAGGGGAACACCGGGGAGCTGTTTTTT
CDR3: CASSLAWQGNTGELFF

J: TRBJ1-1
D: -
size: few
V: TRBV9
DNA: TGTGCCAGCAACCGTCGGGGGAACACTGAAGCTTTCTTT
CDR3: CASNRRGNTEAFF

J: TRBJ1-6
D: -
size: -
V: TRBV6-5
DNA: TGTGCCAGCAGTTTGACTCGGGACACTTCACCCCTCCACTTT
CDR3: CASSLTRDTSPLHF